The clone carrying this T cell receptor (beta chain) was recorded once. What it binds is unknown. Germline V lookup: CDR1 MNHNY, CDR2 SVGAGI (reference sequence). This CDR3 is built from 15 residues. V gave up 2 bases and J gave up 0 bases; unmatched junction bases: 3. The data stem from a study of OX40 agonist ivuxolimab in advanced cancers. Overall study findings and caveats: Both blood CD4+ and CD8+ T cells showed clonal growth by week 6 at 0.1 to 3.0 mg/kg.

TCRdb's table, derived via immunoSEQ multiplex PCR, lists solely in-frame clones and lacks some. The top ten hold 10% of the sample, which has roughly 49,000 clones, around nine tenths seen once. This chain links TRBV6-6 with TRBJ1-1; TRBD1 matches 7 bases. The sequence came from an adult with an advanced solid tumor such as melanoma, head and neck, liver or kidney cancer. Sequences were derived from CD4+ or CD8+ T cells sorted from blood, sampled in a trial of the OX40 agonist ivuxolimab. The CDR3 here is CASSYPDRVNTEAFF. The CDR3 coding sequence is TGTGCCAGCAGTTACCCTGACAGGGTGAACACTGAAGCTTTCTTT.